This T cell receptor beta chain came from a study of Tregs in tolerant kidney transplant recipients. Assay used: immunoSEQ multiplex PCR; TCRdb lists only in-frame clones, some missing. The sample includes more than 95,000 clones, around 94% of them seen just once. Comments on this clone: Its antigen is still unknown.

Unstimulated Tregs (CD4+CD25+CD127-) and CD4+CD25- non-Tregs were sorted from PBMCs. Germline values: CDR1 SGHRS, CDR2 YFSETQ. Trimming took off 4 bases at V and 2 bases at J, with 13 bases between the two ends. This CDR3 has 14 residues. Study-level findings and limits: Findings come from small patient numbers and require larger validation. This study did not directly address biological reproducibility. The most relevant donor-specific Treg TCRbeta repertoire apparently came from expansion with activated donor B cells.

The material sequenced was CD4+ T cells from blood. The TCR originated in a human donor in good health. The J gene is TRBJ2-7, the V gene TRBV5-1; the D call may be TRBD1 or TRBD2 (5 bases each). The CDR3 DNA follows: TGCGCCAGCAGCCGGGACGCCGATGCCTACGAGCAGTACTTC. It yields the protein CASSRDADAYEQYF.